The TCR beta chain under discussion was sequenced for a study of CD4 and CD8 cells across lung adenocarcinoma regions. MiXCR, applied by TCRdb to the PCR reads, yields one record per CDR3 protein. The top ten hold nearly 30% of the sample, which has fewer than 7,000 distinct CDR3 sequences, 51% seen once. V trimming: 4 bases; J trimming: 10 bases; junction bases outside the gene matches: 13. The CDR3 spans 16 residues. The patients had localized lung adenocarcinoma, a non-small cell subtype. This clonotype is deemed medium-sized. Sequencing was carried out using CD4+ T cells from the center of a lung tumor. This clonotype was obtained from a female donor with lung adenocarcinoma. The CD4 and CD8 labels of this study may be unreliable. This chain uses TRBV12-3 or TRBV12-4 with TRBJ2-1; 10 bases are shared with TRBD2. CDR3 coding DNA: TGTGCCAGCAGTTCGGGGGCTAGCGGGAGAATCGGCGAGCAGTTCTTC. This codes for CASSSGASGRIGEQFF.